A single sample gave rise to the 20 T cell receptor beta chains below, sequenced in a study of control samples from healthy donors and cancer patients. Only in-frame clones appear in the TCRdb table, and some are missing; sequencing was by immunoSEQ multiplex PCR. This repertoire shows 130,000 or so clones, roughly 90% found once; its top ten account for roughly 2.1%. The specimen sequenced was blood. The receptors come from a woman between 50 and 59 years old in good health.

The chain recombines TRBV19 with TRBJ2-2; TRBD1 agrees at 9 bases. CDR3 length: 16 residues. Per the germline V gene, CDR1 is LNHDA and CDR2 is SQIVND (reference sequence). Trimming cost V 4 bases and J 2 bases; bases outside gene matches: 5. CDR3 in amino acids: CASSKRQGGNTGELFF. The CDR3 region has the DNA TGTGCCAGTAGTAAGCGACAGGGGGGAAACACCGGGGAGCTGTTTTTT. The entire variable domain, with the rest obtained from reference TRBV19 and TRBJ2-2, is as follows: DGGITQSPKYLFRKEGQNVTLSCEQNLNHDAMYWYRQDPGQGLRLIYYSQIVNDFQKGDIAEGYSVSREKKESFPLTVTSAQKNPTAFYLCASSKRQGGNTGELFFGEGSRLTVL.

CDR3 amino acids: CASSDNNYGYTF. In DNA, the CDR3 is TGTGCCAGCTCTGACAATAACTATGGCTACACCTTC. The V and J genes are TRBV18 and TRBJ1-2; unclear D gene. The CDR3 is made up of 12 amino acids. Trimming took 6 bases from V and 1 from J, leaving 6 bases between them. Germline-derived CDR1 and CDR2 are KGHSH and LQKENI.

This rearrangement joins TRBV30 to TRBJ1-1; D is undetermined. This CDR3 comprises 14 residues. V was shortened by 3 bases and J by 1 base, with 12 bases between the two germline ends. CDR1 and CDR2 from the germline V gene are GTSNPN and SVGIG (reference sequence). The CDR3 region is CAWRNPAGNTEAFF. CDR3 coding DNA: TGTGCCTGGAGAAACCCAGCAGGGAACACTGAAGCTTTCTTT. The full variable domain, completed using reference TRBV30 and TRBJ1-1, is SQTIHQWPATLVQPVGSPLSLECTVEGTSNPNLYWYRQAAGRGLQLLFYSVGIGQISSEVPQNLSASRPQDRQFILSSKKLLLSDSGFYLCAWRNPAGNTEAFFGQGTRLTVV.

V and J are TRBV6-2 or TRBV6-3 and TRBJ1-1; D not certain. Trimming removed 4 bases from V and 4 bases from J, with 13 bases in between. The germline CDR1 and CDR2 sequences are MNHEY and SVGEGT. The CDR3 runs to 14 residues. CDR3: CASSSPRGFTEAFF. The CDR3 coding sequence is TGTGCCAGCAGTTCCCCTCGGGGATTCACTGAAGCTTTCTTT.

The chain links TRBV6-4 to TRBJ2-1; 10 bases align to TRBD2. V trimming: 0 bases; J trimming: 5 bases; junction bases outside the gene matches: 1. The CDR3 sequence is 15 residues long. Germline CDR1 and CDR2: MRHNA and SNTAGT. CDR3 residues: CASSDSAGGNNEQFF. CDR3 bases: TGTGCCAGCAGTGACTCAGCGGGGGGGAACAATGAGCAGTTCTTC.

The chain carries TRBV2 and TRBJ2-3, with D tentatively TRBD2 (6 bases). The CDR3 runs to 16 residues. V lost 6 bases and J lost 0, with 16 bases in between. Germline V gene lookup returns CDR1 SNHLY and CDR2 FYNNEI. The CDR3: CASRQRLATSTDTQYF. CDR3 bases: TGTGCCAGCAGACAGCGCCTAGCGACAAGCACAGATACGCAGTATTTT.

The chain links TRBV7-8 to TRBJ2-5, with TRBD1 as a possible D gene (5 bases). Germline V lookup: CDR1 SGHVS, CDR2 FQNEAQ. This CDR3 spans 16 amino acids. The V gene lost 5 bases and the J gene lost 2 bases, with 18 bases spanning the gap. The CDR3 DNA follows: TGTGCCAGCAGCCCAAGGACGACAGTGGGACAAGAGACCCAGTACTTC. Encoded protein: CASSPRTTVGQETQYF.

The gene calls are TRBV13 and TRBJ1-1; no clear D. This CDR3 has 13 residues. Deletions cut 1 base from V and 4 bases from J, with 7 bases between. Per germline, CDR1 PRHDT and CDR2 FYEKMQ (reference sequence). CDR3 sequence (DNA): TGTGCCAGCAGCTTAGCAGAGAGCACTGAAGCTTTCTTT. Its protein product is CASSLAESTEAFF.

V is TRBV9 and J is TRBJ1-3, with a possible D match to TRBD1 (5 bases). Trimming stripped 0 bases from V and 0 bases from J, with 7 bases between. There are 15 residues in the CDR3. Germline CDR1 is SGDLS and CDR2 is YYNGEE. The CDR3 is CASSVGDYSGNTIYF. The CDR3 nucleotides are TGTGCCAGCAGCGTAGGGGACTACTCTGGAAACACCATATATTTT.

The chain combines TRBV29-1 with TRBJ2-1; 14 bases map to TRBD2. Per the germline V gene, CDR1 is SQVTM and CDR2 is ANQGSEA. The CDR3 has 15 amino acids. V shed 4 bases and J 2 bases; nucleotides not matched to a gene: 1. CDR3: CSVATSGGAYNEQFF. The CDR3 DNA sequence: TGCAGCGTTGCGACTAGCGGGGGGGCCTACAATGAGCAGTTCTTC.

This chain joins TRBV5-1 and TRBJ1-4; D uncertain. The CDR3 is 15 amino acids. Germline CDR1 is SGHRS and CDR2 is YFSETQ. Trimming took off 4 bases at V and 0 bases at J, with 10 bases between the two ends. In nucleotides, the CDR3 is TGCGCCAGCAGCCACCAGGCGGCAACTAATGAAAAACTGTTTTTT. This encodes CASSHQAATNEKLFF.

The rearrangement uses TRBV19 and TRBJ1-1, with D perhaps matching TRBD1 (5 bases). CDR1 is LNHDA and CDR2 is SQIVND in the germline V gene (reference sequence). The CDR3 covers 14 residues. The germline V and J ends were trimmed by 2 bases and 3 bases, with 10 bases remaining between them. CDR3 residues: CASSISPRDTEAFF. CDR3 DNA: TGTGCCAGTAGTATATCCCCCAGGGACACTGAAGCTTTCTTT.

The rearrangement uses TRBV5-1 and TRBJ1-6; TRBD1 agrees at 10 bases. V lost 4 bases and J lost 9; bases outside the gene matches: 7. The CDR3 covers 15 residues. Looked up from germline, CDR1 is SGHRS and CDR2 is YFSETQ. CDR3 DNA: TGCGCCAGCAGCCCGGGACAGGGGAGTAGTTCACCCCTCCACTTT. Translated: CASSPGQGSSSPLHF.

The CDR3 sequence: CASSHGGQVTEAFF. CDR3 nucleotides: TGTGCCAGCAGCCACGGTGGACAGGTCACTGAAGCTTTCTTT. The J gene is TRBJ1-1, the V gene TRBV3-1 (or the pseudogene TRBV3-2); 7 bases fit TRBD1. Losses at the gene ends were 3 bases for V and 4 bases for J; bases not matched to a gene: 5. Germline V gene lookup returns CDR1 LGHDT and CDR2 YNNKEL (reference sequence). This CDR3 region has 14 residues.

This chain joins TRBV3-1 (or the pseudogene TRBV3-2) and TRBJ1-2, with a possible D match to TRBD1 (6 bases). V was cut by 2 bases and J by 8 bases, with 12 bases left in between. Germline values: CDR1 LGHDT, CDR2 YNNKEL (reference sequence). CDR3 length: 13 amino acids. The CDR3 reads CASSQYREGGYTF. CDR3 in DNA: TGTGCCAGCAGCCAATACAGGGAAGGCGGCTACACCTTC.

On this clone itself: The same CDR3 can be traced to other DNA sequences in this sample. The chain links TRBV18 to TRBJ2-5; D is undetermined. Trimming removed 6 bases at V and 3 bases at J, with 5 bases between. Germline lookup yields CDR1 KGHSH and CDR2 LQKENI. The CDR3 totals 11 residues. CDR3 nucleotides: TGTGCCAGCTCTCCGAAAGAGACCCAGTACTTC. Translated: CASSPKETQYF.

This chain connects TRBV6-8 to TRBJ1-2; TRBD1 matches at 7 bases. V trimming: 6 bases; J trimming: 7 bases; junction bases outside the gene matches: 8. Looked up from germline, CDR1 is MNHGY and CDR2 is SAAAGT. This CDR3 region has 13 residues. CDR3 sequence: CASSSTGIGGYTF. CDR3 coding DNA: TGTGCCAGCAGCTCGACAGGGATCGGTGGCTACACCTTC.

The chain employs TRBV5-4 and TRBJ2-3; the match to TRBD2 covers 8 bases. The CDR3 covers 15 residues. Losses at the gene ends were 4 bases for V and 5 bases for J; bases not matched to a gene: 9. CDR1 is SGHNT, CDR2 YYREEE, per germline (reference sequence). The CDR3, as DNA: TGTGCCAGCAGCGCCCGGCGGGGGGACGGAGATACGCAGTATTTT. Protein product: CASSARRGDGDTQYF. The whole variable domain, remainder taken from reference TRBV5-4 and TRBJ2-3, is ETGVTQSPTHLIKTRGQQVTLRCSSQSGHNTVSWYQQALGQGPQFIFQYYREEENGRGNFPPRFSGLQFPNYSSELNVNALELDDSALYLCASSARRGDGDTQYFGPGTRLTVL.

The table lists this clone with a few counts. Here the CDR3 reads CASSDGWVQPQHF. As DNA, the CDR3 is TGTGCCAGCAGTGATGGATGGGTTCAGCCCCAGCATTTT. The chain joins TRBV6-1 to TRBJ1-5; D is unclear. CDR1 MNHNS and CDR2 SASEGT come from the germline V gene. The V end lost 3 bases, the J end lost 6 bases, and 9 bases lay between the germline ends. This CDR3 region has 13 residues.

This clone is a singleton in its sample. The CDR3 DNA is TGTGCCAGCAGCTTTGGAGGAGGGTCGGGAGGCTACACCTTC. It translates to CASSFGGGSGGYTF. The V and J genes are TRBV5-6 and TRBJ1-2; D is ambiguous. The V and J ends lost 2 bases and 8 bases respectively, with 16 bases between them. The V gene's germline CDR1 is SGHDT and CDR2 YYEEEE. CDR3 length equals 14 residues.